The 5 T cell receptor beta chains below all came from one sample that was sequenced in a study of T cell repertoires in ileal Crohn's disease (dated by TCRdb to between 2018 and 2020). Libraries were built with the immunoSEQ multiplex PCR assay. TCRdb holds this immuneACCESS table with in-frame rearrangements only. Some clones are missing; in checked studies, unresolved V genes explain under half, and the rest has no known cause. In all, the sample holds some 4,200 clones, and more than 65% of those were seen once. Of the sample, around 22% falls within the top ten clones. The sequenced sample was ileal tissue. All receptors derive from an adult with Crohn's disease.

The count of this clone is one. The chain links TRBV4-2 to TRBJ2-6; D is possibly TRBD2 (6 bases). Germline values: CDR1 LGHNA, CDR2 YNFKEQ. The CDR3 covers 18 residues. V was clipped by 3 bases and J by 0 bases, with 15 bases between them. The CDR3 bases are TGTGCCAGCAGCCACGGGGGACTGCAGAGCTCTGGGGCCAACGTCCTGACTTTC. This gives the protein CASSHGGLQSSGANVLTF.

The chain uses TRBV7-9 and TRBJ2-1, with 9 bases fitting TRBD2. This CDR3 is built from 16 residues. Germline V lookup: CDR1 SEHNR, CDR2 FQNEAQ (reference sequence). Germline trimming cut 4 bases from V and 4 bases from J; bases unmatched to any gene: 8. The CDR3 here is CASSSWEREVYNEQFF. CDR3 bases: TGTGCCAGCAGCTCGTGGGAGCGGGAGGTATACAATGAGCAGTTCTTC.

This clone has just one count. This sequence joins TRBV18 and TRBJ2-1; 8 bases map to TRBD1. J lost 2 bases, V lost 6 bases, and 9 bases had no gene match. CDR3 length: 16 amino acids. Per germline, CDR1 KGHSH and CDR2 LQKENI. The CDR3 DNA reads TGTGCCAGCTCGACGAAATGGGGACAGGCCTACAATGAGCAGTTCTTC. Translation gives CASSTKWGQAYNEQFF.

The chain combines TRBV10-3 with TRBJ2-2; 13 bases match TRBD2. CDR3 length: 16 amino acids. Germline V gene data show CDR1 as ENHRY and CDR2 as SYGVKD. The J segment lost 4 bases and the V segment lost 4 bases, leaving 3 bases of the junction unmatched. The CDR3 region is CAISGRLAGGTGELFF. For the CDR3, the DNA is TGTGCCATCAGTGGAAGACTAGCGGGAGGCACCGGGGAGCTGTTTTTT.

The V and J genes are TRBV7-2 and TRBJ1-5; D is ambiguous. Trimming left V 3 bases short and J 4 bases short, with 7 bases between. Germline-derived CDR1 and CDR2 are SGHTA and FQGNSA. The CDR3 runs to 13 residues. The CDR3 loop reads CASSFQDNQPQHF. As DNA, the CDR3 is TGTGCCAGCAGCTTCCAGGATAATCAGCCCCAGCATTTT. Based on the CDR3 plus reference TRBV7-2 and TRBJ1-5, the full variable domain is GAGVSQSPSNKVTEKGKDVELRCDPISGHTALYWYRQSLGQGLEFLIYFQGNSAPDKSGLPSDRFSAERTGGSVSTLTIQRTQQEDSAVYLCASSFQDNQPQHFGDGTRLSIL.